This T cell receptor beta chain was captured by sequencing in a study of blood T cell repertoires in COVID-19. Germline values: CDR1 LGHNA, CDR2 YSLEER. V was shortened by 0 bases and J by 2 bases, with 11 bases between the two germline ends. This CDR3 contains 15 residues. TCRdb's table, derived via immunoSEQ multiplex PCR, lists solely in-frame clones and lacks some. The data hold more than 200,000 clones, with around 89% observed a single time. This clone has a single count. The sequence was obtained from a woman in her twenties or thirties who had recovered from COVID-19. The chain employs TRBV4-3 and TRBJ2-7; tentative D call: TRBD1 (6 bases). The material sequenced was PBMCs or T cells enriched from blood (not recorded which). The CDR3 sequence: CASSQDYRVTYEQYF. The CDR3 DNA sequence: TGCGCCAGCAGCCAAGACTACAGGGTAACCTACGAGCAGTACTTC.